What follows are 30 T cell receptor beta chains derived from one specimen sequenced in a study of metastatic and nonmetastatic thyroid tumors. Patients underwent thyroid surgery, and none had received any treatment before it. TCRdb reassembled clones from the PCR reads with MiXCR. The sample lists around 20,000 clones, 27% occurring once. The specimen sequenced was blood. The receptors shown here come from a female donor with papillary thyroid cancer or a benign thyroid nodule (not recorded which). Some clones in this sample may be carry-over from other donors' samples.

This clone was seen at least ten times. The CDR3 bases are TGCAGCGTTGAAGTAGGGCCCGGCTATGGCTACACCTTC. Translation gives CSVEVGPGYGYTF. V gene TRBV29-1 combines with J gene TRBJ1-2; no firm D call. V gave up 1 base and J gave up 4 bases, with 10 bases separating them. In germline, CDR1 is SQVTM, CDR2 ANQGSEA. CDR3 length: 13 amino acids.

This clone was counted ten times or more. The chain joins TRBV18 to TRBJ2-1, with TRBD1 as a possible D gene (6 bases). V lost 3 bases and J 2 bases, leaving 8 bases between the germline ends. Germline V gene data show CDR1 as KGHSH and CDR2 as LQKENI. This CDR3 comprises 14 residues. Written as DNA, the CDR3 is TGTGCCAGCTCACCGCAGGGGACCTACAATGAGCAGTTCTTC. It is translated as CASSPQGTYNEQFF.

This clone is labeled medium-sized. This rearrangement joins TRBV6-2 or TRBV6-3 to TRBJ2-7; D uncertain. The CDR3 spans 12 residues. V was cut by 2 bases and J by 2 bases, with 4 bases left in between. Germline CDR1 is MNHEY and CDR2 is SVGEGT. The CDR3 DNA sequence: TGTGCCAGCAGTTACCTTACCTACGAGCAGTACTTC. Translation: CASSYLTYEQYF.

This chain uses TRBV19 with TRBJ2-1, with 7 bases fitting TRBD2. The CDR3 totals 14 residues. Germline V lookup: CDR1 LNHDA, CDR2 SQIVND (reference sequence). V was clipped by 6 bases and J by 6 bases; unmatched bases: 8. The CDR3 loop is CASRGLEPSNEQFF. The CDR3 DNA follows: TGTGCCAGTAGAGGACTAGAGCCGAGCAATGAGCAGTTCTTC.

V is TRBV20-1 and J is TRBJ1-4; possible D gene TRBD1, 5 bases. CDR3 length: 16 residues. CDR1 and CDR2 from the germline V gene are DFQATT and SNEGSKA (reference sequence). V was cut by 0 bases and J by 7 bases, with 18 bases left in between. The CDR3 here is CSAREGAGKLVEKLFF. The CDR3 DNA reads as TGCAGTGCTAGAGAAGGGGCAGGTAAATTAGTTGAAAAACTGTTTTTT.

Within the sample, this clone is medium-sized. CDR3 nucleotide sequence: TGTGCCAGCAGTGACTCGATGGGGGGTTCAGATACGCAGTATTTT. Translating gives CASSDSMGGSDTQYF. This sequence joins TRBV6-4 and TRBJ2-3, with D possibly matching TRBD2 (6 bases). V was cut by 0 bases and J by 4 bases, with 11 bases left in between. This CDR3 is built from 15 residues. The germline V gene encodes CDR1 MRHNA and CDR2 SNTAGT.

J is TRBJ2-7 and V is TRBV28; possible D gene TRBD1, 6 bases. V lost 4 bases, J lost 2 bases, and 12 bases lay in between. The CDR3 sequence is 14 residues long. Germline V gives CDR1 MDHEN, CDR2 SYDVKM. The CDR3 loop is CASSSPTGPYEQYF. The CDR3 DNA is TGTGCCAGCAGTTCACCGACAGGCCCCTACGAGCAGTACTTC.

This clone occurred a few times. This sequence joins TRBV6-5 and TRBJ1-2; D is unclear. Trimming shortened V by 0 bases and J by 4 bases, and 9 bases separated the two germline ends. The CDR3 covers 14 residues. Germline V gene lookup returns CDR1 MNHEY and CDR2 SVGAGI. CDR3 amino acids: CASSYSKGLYGYTF. CDR3 sequence (DNA): TGTGCCAGCAGTTACTCGAAAGGGCTCTATGGCTACACCTTC.

This clone is a singleton in its sample. One junction end disagrees with the germline gene, perhaps due to a read error. The chain carries TRBV3-1 and TRBJ1-3; D remains ambiguous. This CDR3 contains 14 residues. Germline V lookup: CDR1 LGHDT, CDR2 YNNKEL (reference sequence). The CDR3 loop reads CASSHPNSRNTIYF. DNA of the CDR3: TGTGCCAGCAGCCATCCCAACTCTCGAAACACCATATATTTT. Variable domain in full (rest from reference TRBV3-1 and TRBJ1-3): DTAVSQTPKYLVTQMGNDKSIKCEQNLGHDTMYWYKQDSKKFLKIMFSYNNKELIINETVPNRFSPKSPDKAHLNLHINSLELGDSAVYFCASSHPNSRNTIYFGEGSWLTVV.

CDR3 nucleotide sequence: TGCAGTGCTAGTAGCGGGACCTCCTACGAGCAGTACTTC. It specifies CSASSGTSYEQYF. V and J are TRBV20-1 and TRBJ2-7; 8 nucleotides line up with TRBD2. Germline loops: CDR1 DFQATT, CDR2 SNEGSKA (reference sequence). The trim removed 3 bases at V and 0 bases at J, leaving 1 base unmatched. The CDR3 sequence is 13 residues long.

The chain has TRBV27 and TRBJ2-2, with unresolved D. Germline V gene lookup returns CDR1 MNHEY and CDR2 SMNVEV (reference sequence). The CDR3 has 12 residues. V lost 7 bases to trimming and J lost 4 bases, with 7 bases between them. The CDR3 reads CASILGTGELFF. As DNA, the CDR3 is TGTGCCAGCATACTGGGCACCGGGGAGCTGTTTTTT.

The chain links TRBV20-1 to TRBJ2-3, with 7 bases matching TRBD1. This CDR3 is 14 amino acids long. CDR1 DFQATT and CDR2 SNEGSKA come from the germline V gene (reference sequence). V trimming: 5 bases; J trimming: 4 bases; junction bases outside the gene matches: 9. In DNA form, the CDR3 reads TGCAGTGCTGGTGACAGGGATGTCGCAGATACGCAGTATTTT. As protein: CSAGDRDVADTQYF.

Many counts were recorded for this clone. CDR3 region: CASRQREGGEQFF. The CDR3 nucleotides read TGTGCCAGCAGGCAGCGGGAGGGCGGTGAGCAGTTCTTC. The chain recombines TRBV2 with TRBJ2-1, with TRBD2 matching over 10 bases. Trimming cost V 6 bases and J 9 bases; bases outside gene matches: 5. The V gene's germline CDR1 is SNHLY and CDR2 FYNNEI. The CDR3 totals 13 residues.

This rearrangement joins TRBV10-3 to TRBJ1-2, with D perhaps TRBD1 (5 bases). The CDR3 loop spans 14 amino acids. Germline V gene sequence: CDR1 ENHRY, CDR2 SYGVKD. V gave up 0 bases and J gave up 7 bases, with 12 bases separating them. The DNA for the CDR3 is TGTGCCATCAGTGAGTCGGGGCTATCGGGTGGCTACACCTTC. Translated, it gives CAISESGLSGGYTF.

This clone is medium-sized within its sample. This chain joins TRBV20-1 and TRBJ2-7, with 10 bases lining up with TRBD1. Germline V gene data show CDR1 as DFQATT and CDR2 as SNEGSKA (reference sequence). Trimming at V came to 1 base and at J to 4 bases, leaving 7 bases not matched to a gene. The CDR3 length is 15 residues. The CDR3: CSARGDRGESYEQYF. The CDR3 DNA sequence: TGCAGTGCTAGAGGGGACAGGGGTGAATCATACGAGCAGTACTTC.

The chain carries TRBV6-1 and TRBJ1-5; D remains unclear. This CDR3 region has 14 residues. CDR1 and CDR2 from the germline V gene are MNHNS and SASEGT. The V gene lost 6 bases and the J gene lost 2 bases, with 11 bases spanning the gap. The CDR3 sequence: CASRDPTGNQPQHF. The DNA for the CDR3 is TGTGCCAGCAGAGATCCTACGGGCAATCAGCCCCAGCATTTT.

This clone was detected many times. The chain joins TRBV5-1 to TRBJ2-7; D remains unclear. Germline loops: CDR1 SGHRS, CDR2 YFSETQ. The CDR3 runs to 14 residues. Trimming removed 0 bases from V and 6 bases from J, with 13 bases in between. CDR3 DNA sequence: TGCGCCAGCAGCTTGGACAGATCCGTCGCCGAGCAGTACTTC. It yields the protein CASSLDRSVAEQYF.

By its share, this clone is medium-sized. The chain recombines TRBV28 with TRBJ1-1; possibly TRBD1 for D (6 bases). Deletions cut 2 bases from V and 1 base from J, with 11 bases between. CDR3 length equals 15 residues. Germline V gene lookup returns CDR1 MDHEN and CDR2 SYDVKM. CDR3 residues: CASSLQGPRNTEAFF. The CDR3 region has the DNA TGTGCCAGCAGTTTACAGGGGCCAAGGAACACTGAAGCTTTCTTT.

V gene TRBV11-2 combines with J gene TRBJ2-2; perhaps TRBD1 as D (5 bases). V was shortened by 6 bases and J by 0 bases, with 11 bases between the two germline ends. The CDR3 loop spans 15 amino acids. From germline, CDR1 is SGHAT and CDR2 FQNNGV. As DNA, the CDR3 is TGTGCCAGCAGAACCGACAGACCGAACACCGGGGAGCTGTTTTTT. This encodes CASRTDRPNTGELFF.

In this sample, this clone turned up many times. The gene calls are TRBV3-1 and TRBJ1-2; D remains unclear. Germline CDR1 and CDR2: LGHDT and YNNKEL (reference sequence). This CDR3 has 12 amino acids. Trimming removed 10 bases from V and 4 bases from J, with 13 bases in between. The DNA for the CDR3 is TGTGCCACCAGACAACCTGGCTATGGCTACACCTTC. Its protein is CATRQPGYGYTF.

This clone was seen a few times. The chain recombines TRBV5-4 with TRBJ1-2; 8 positions match TRBD1. Trimming cost V 4 bases and J 2 bases; bases outside gene matches: 10. The V gene's germline CDR1 is SGHNT and CDR2 YYREEE (reference sequence). The CDR3 consists of 16 residues. For the CDR3, the DNA is TGTGCCAGCAGCGCGGAGACAGGGGCCTTAAACTATGGCTACACCTTC. It translates to CASSAETGALNYGYTF.

V usage is TRBV6-1 and J usage is TRBJ1-6, with 8 bases identical to TRBD1. Losses at the gene ends were 6 bases for V and 0 bases for J; bases not matched to a gene: 4. The CDR3 contains 16 residues. Germline CDR1 reads MNHNS; CDR2 reads SASEGT. CDR3 residues: CASSGDRSSYNSPLHF. Here the CDR3 DNA reads TGTGCCAGCAGCGGGGACAGGAGCTCCTATAATTCACCCCTCCACTTT.

This clone was recorded at least ten times. The V gene is TRBV20-1, the J gene TRBJ2-1; D is uncertain. CDR3 length: 11 amino acids. CDR1 DFQATT and CDR2 SNEGSKA come from the germline V gene (reference sequence). Trimming cost V 6 bases and J 6 bases, with 9 bases left between them. CDR3 sequence: CSALRPNEQFF. As DNA, the CDR3 is TGCAGTGCCCTGCGACCCAATGAGCAGTTCTTC.

Only a few counts were recorded for this clone. The J gene is TRBJ2-2, the V gene TRBV9; no firm D call. V was cut by 4 bases and J by 1 base, with 5 bases left in between. This CDR3 has 13 amino acids. In germline, CDR1 is SGDLS, CDR2 YYNGEE. CDR3 coding DNA: TGTGCCAGCAGCTACGGGAACACCGGGGAGCTGTTTTTT. Translating it yields CASSYGNTGELFF.

The genes are TRBV28 and TRBJ1-1; unclear D gene. Germline V lookup: CDR1 MDHEN, CDR2 SYDVKM. The length of the CDR3 is 12 residues. V lost 5 bases, J lost 5 bases, and 9 bases lay in between. CDR3 region: CASSPVRTEAFF. The CDR3 DNA reads TGTGCCAGCAGTCCTGTTCGGACTGAAGCTTTCTTT. Filled out from reference TRBV28 and TRBJ1-1, the complete variable domain reads DVKVTQSSRYLVKRTGEKVFLECVQDMDHENMFWYRQDPGLGLRLIYFSYDVKMKEKGDIPEGYSVSREKKERFSLILESASTNQTSMYLCASSPVRTEAFFGQGTRLTVV.

This clone was seen repeatedly, ten times or more. The rearrangement uses TRBV6-1 and TRBJ2-3; D is perhaps TRBD2 (6 bases). CDR3 length: 16 amino acids. V shed 6 bases and J shed 0 bases, with 16 bases lying between them. Germline V gene lookup returns CDR1 MNHNS and CDR2 SASEGT. The CDR3 region has the DNA TGTGCCAGCAGATTTGCTAGCGCCCAAAGCACAGATACGCAGTATTTT. Its translation: CASRFASAQSTDTQYF.

CDR3 sequence: CASSIGGGYEQYF. The CDR3 bases are TGTGCCAGTAGTATAGGGGGCGGTTACGAGCAGTACTTC. V usage is TRBV19 and J usage is TRBJ2-7; D is perhaps TRBD1 (5 bases). There are 13 residues in the CDR3. Germline loops: CDR1 LNHDA, CDR2 SQIVND (reference sequence). The ends were cut back, 1 base at V and 4 bases at J, with 8 bases in the middle.

This chain uses TRBV3-1 with TRBJ2-7; TRBD1 aligns across 9 bases. CDR1 and CDR2 (germline): LGHDT, YNNKEL (reference sequence). This CDR3 region has 15 residues. J was trimmed by 4 bases and V by 4 bases; bases with no gene match: 8. For the CDR3, the DNA is TGTGCCAGCAGCCGAGCCGACAGGGGGTATTACGAGCAGTACTTC. This gives the protein CASSRADRGYYEQYF.

The chain couples TRBV9 to TRBJ2-1; 11 bases are a match to TRBD2. After removal of 1 base from V and 14 bases from J, the junction contained 11 bases not matched to a gene. Germline V CDR1 and CDR2: SGDLS, YYNGEE. The CDR3 has 15 residues. The CDR3 nucleotides read TGTGCCAGCAGCGTACAGGTAGCGGGAGGGCCTACGAAGTTCTTC. Translating it yields CASSVQVAGGPTKFF.

This chain uses TRBV2 with TRBJ2-1; perhaps TRBD1 as D (5 bases). This CDR3 comprises 15 residues. Germline-derived CDR1 and CDR2 are SNHLY and FYNNEI. The V end lost 9 bases, the J end lost 2 bases, and 17 bases lay between the germline ends. CDR3 in DNA: TGTGCCAGTAGGCAGAGGACACCTACCTACAATGAGCAGTTCTTC. It specifies CASRQRTPTYNEQFF. Using reference TRBV2 and TRBJ2-1 for the parts outside the CDR3, the full variable domain is EPEVTQTPSHQVTQMGQEVILRCVPISNHLYFYWYRQILGQKVEFLVSFYNNEISEKSEIFDDQFSVERPDGSNFTLKIRSTKLEDSAMYFCASRQRTPTYNEQFFGPGTRLTVL.